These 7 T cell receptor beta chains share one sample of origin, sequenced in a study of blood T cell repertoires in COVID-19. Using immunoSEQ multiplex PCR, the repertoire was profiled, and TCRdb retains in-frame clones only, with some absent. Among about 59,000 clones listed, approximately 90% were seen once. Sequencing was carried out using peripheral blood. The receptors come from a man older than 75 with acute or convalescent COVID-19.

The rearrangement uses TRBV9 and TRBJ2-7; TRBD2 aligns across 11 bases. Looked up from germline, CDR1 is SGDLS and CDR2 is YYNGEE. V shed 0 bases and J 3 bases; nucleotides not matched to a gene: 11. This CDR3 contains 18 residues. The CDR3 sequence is CASSVGLAGGLGHYEQYF. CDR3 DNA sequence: TGTGCCAGCAGCGTAGGTCTAGCGGGGGGTCTCGGACACTACGAGCAGTACTTC.

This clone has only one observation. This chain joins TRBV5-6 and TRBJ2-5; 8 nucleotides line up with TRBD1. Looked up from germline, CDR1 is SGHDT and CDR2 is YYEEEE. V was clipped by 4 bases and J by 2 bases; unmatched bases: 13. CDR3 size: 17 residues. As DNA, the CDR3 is TGTGCCAGCAGCGCCTCCGGGACAGGAGGCCTTCAAGAGACCCAGTACTTC. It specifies CASSASGTGGLQETQYF.

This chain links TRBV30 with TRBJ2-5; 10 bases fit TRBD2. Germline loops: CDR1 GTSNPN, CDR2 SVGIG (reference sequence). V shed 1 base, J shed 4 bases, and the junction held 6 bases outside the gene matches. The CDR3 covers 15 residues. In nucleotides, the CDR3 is TGTGCCTGGAGTGGGGTAGCGGGGGGCCGAGAGACCCAGTACTTC. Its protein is CAWSGVAGGRETQYF.

The CDR3 sequence: CASSQGLERVAGANYGYTF. DNA of the CDR3: TGTGCCAGCAGCCAAGGCCTAGAGAGGGTAGCTGGAGCTAACTATGGCTACACCTTC. The chain couples TRBV4-2 to TRBJ1-2, with D hard to call. Deletions cut 1 base from V and 0 bases from J, with 21 bases between. Germline V CDR1 and CDR2: LGHNA, YNFKEQ. This CDR3 has 19 amino acids.

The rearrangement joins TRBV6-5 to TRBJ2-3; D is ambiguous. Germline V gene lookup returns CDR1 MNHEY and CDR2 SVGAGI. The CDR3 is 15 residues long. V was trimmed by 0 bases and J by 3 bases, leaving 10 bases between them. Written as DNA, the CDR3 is TGTGCCAGCAGTTACTCTTTTATCGGTACAGATACGCAGTATTTT. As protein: CASSYSFIGTDTQYF.

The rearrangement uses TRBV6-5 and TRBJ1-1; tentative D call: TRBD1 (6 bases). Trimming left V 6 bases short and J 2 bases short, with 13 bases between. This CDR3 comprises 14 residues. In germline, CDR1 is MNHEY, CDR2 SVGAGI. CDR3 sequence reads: CASRTGTTNTEAFF. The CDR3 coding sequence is TGTGCCAGCAGGACCGGGACAACTAACACTGAAGCTTTCTTT.

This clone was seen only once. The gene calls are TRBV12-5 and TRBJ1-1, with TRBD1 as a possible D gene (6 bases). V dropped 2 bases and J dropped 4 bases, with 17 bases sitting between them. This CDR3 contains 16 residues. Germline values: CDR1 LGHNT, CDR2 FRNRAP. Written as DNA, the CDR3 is TGTGCTAGTGGTTTGCTTCACGACAGGCAGGTCACTGAAGCTTTCTTT. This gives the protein CASGLLHDRQVTEAFF.